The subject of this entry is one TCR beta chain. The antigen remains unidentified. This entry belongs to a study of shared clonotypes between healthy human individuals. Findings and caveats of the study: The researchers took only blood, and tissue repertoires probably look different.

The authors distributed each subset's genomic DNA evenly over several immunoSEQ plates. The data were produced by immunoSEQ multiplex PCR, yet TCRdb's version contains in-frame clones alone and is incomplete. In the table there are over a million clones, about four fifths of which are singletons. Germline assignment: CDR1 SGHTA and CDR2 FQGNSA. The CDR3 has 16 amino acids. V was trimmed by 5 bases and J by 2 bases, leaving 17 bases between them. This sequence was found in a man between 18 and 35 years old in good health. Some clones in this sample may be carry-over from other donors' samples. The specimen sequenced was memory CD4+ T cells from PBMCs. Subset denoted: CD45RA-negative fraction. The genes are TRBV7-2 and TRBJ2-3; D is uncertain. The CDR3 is CASSRDNPGITDTQYF. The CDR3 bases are TGTGCCAGCAGCCGCGACAACCCCGGAATCACAGATACGCAGTATTTT.